This TCR beta chain stems from a study of cytomegalovirus exposure and HLA in healthy donors. Comments on this clone: As yet, its antigen is unknown.

Overall study results and limits: Common viral pathogens were later found to be apparently linked to several of the most significant clusters. The study put under 200 TCR beta chains on its list as cytomegalovirus-associated. One variant, a missense change in DCLRE1C, was linked in a later analysis to TCR beta V- and J-gene trimming.

Amplification used 60 Vbeta primers and 13 Jbeta primers. Some clones are missing from TCRdb's copy, which holds only in-frame ones; the method was immunoSEQ multiplex PCR. The data hold nearly 110,000 clones, with 77% observed a single time. Germline-derived CDR1 and CDR2 are MDHEN and SYDVKM. The length of the CDR3 is 15 residues. V was shortened by 7 bases and J by 8 bases, with 23 bases between the two germline ends. The TCR sequence derives from a male donor in good health and CMV-seronegative. This chain connects TRBV28 to TRBJ1-2; D is possibly TRBD1 (5 bases). Source material: PBMCs. This chain's CDR3 is CASTPGGGDVGGYTF. CDR3 bases: TGTGCCAGCACCCCTGGGGGAGGGGATGTAGGCGGCTACACCTTC.